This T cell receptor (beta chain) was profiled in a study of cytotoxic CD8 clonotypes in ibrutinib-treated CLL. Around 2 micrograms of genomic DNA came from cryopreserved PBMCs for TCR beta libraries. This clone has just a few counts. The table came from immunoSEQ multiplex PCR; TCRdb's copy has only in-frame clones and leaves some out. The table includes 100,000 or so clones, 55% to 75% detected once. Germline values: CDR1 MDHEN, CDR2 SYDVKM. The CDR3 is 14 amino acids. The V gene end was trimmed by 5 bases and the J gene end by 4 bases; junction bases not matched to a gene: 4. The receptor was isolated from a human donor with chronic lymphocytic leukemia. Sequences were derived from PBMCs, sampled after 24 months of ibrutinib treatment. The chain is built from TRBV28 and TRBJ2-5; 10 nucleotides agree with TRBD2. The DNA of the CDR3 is TGTGCCAGCAGTGCTAGCGGGGGTCTAGAGACCCAGTACTTC. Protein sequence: CASSASGGLETQYF.